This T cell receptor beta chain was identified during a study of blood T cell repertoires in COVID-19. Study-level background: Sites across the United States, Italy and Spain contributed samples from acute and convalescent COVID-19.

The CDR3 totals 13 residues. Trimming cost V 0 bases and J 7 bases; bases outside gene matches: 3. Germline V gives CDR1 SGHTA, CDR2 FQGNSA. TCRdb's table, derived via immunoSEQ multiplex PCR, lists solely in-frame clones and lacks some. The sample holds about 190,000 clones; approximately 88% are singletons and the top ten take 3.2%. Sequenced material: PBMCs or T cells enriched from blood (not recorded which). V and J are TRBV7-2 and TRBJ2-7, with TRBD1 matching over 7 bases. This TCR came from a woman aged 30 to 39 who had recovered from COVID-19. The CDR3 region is CASSLARTGEQYV. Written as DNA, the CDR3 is TGTGCCAGCAGCTTAGCCCGGACAGGAGAGCAGTACGTC.